This T cell receptor (beta chain) was recorded in a study of spatial heterogeneity in lung cancer. Using its own MiXCR run on the 5' RACE reads, TCRdb lists one record per CDR3 protein. The sample shows roughly 75,000 distinct CDR3 sequences, about an eighth of them seen only once. Time point noted: sample taken at primary tumor resection. Tumor, nontumor lung or frozen PBMC supplied whole RNA that was sequenced unsorted. This clonotype has just a few counts. Looked up from germline, CDR1 is SGHRS and CDR2 is YFSETQ. CDR3 size: 18 residues. V shed 1 base and J shed 1 base, with 17 bases lying between them.

The material sequenced was PBMCs, taken at surgery. The receptor was derived from a male donor with early-stage non-small cell lung cancer. The chain couples TRBV5-1 to TRBJ2-2; the D call may be TRBD1 or TRBD2 (5 bases each). DNA for the CDR3: TGCGCCAGCAGCTTGCCGAGCGACTGGGACGTGAACACCGGGGAGCTGTTTTTT. As protein: CASSLPSDWDVNTGELFF.